The sequence of this TCR beta chain was determined in a study of CD8+ T cells in alopecia areata. Study observations and caveats: Mice gave a clearer picture of TCR sharing than patients did, possibly for HLA-related reasons. Clonality was higher in lesional than normal scalp, especially in alopecia totalis/universalis. Scalp samples also yield sequences from resident alphabeta T cells of normal skin.

Sorting of PBMCs yielded the CD4+ and CD8+ T cells. Following RNA extraction, reverse transcription yielded cDNA that acted as the sequencing template. This table comes from immunoSEQ multiplex PCR, and its TCRdb copy is limited to in-frame clones, with some not included. The table lists about 200,000 clones, just over 55% of them singletons. The CDR3 covers 17 residues. Germline lookup yields CDR1 LNHNV and CDR2 YYDKDF (reference sequence). V was trimmed by 2 bases and J by 5 bases, leaving 21 bases between them. As concerns this clone: Its antigen is currently unknown.

Material for sequencing was CD8+ T cells sorted from blood. The clonotype originates from a human donor in good health. V usage is TRBV15 and J usage is TRBJ1-1, with no clear D. CDR3 protein: CATSRRFEGTSGTEAFF. CDR3 DNA sequence: TGTGCCACCAGCAGACGTTTTGAGGGAACTTCTGGGACTGAAGCTTTCTTT.